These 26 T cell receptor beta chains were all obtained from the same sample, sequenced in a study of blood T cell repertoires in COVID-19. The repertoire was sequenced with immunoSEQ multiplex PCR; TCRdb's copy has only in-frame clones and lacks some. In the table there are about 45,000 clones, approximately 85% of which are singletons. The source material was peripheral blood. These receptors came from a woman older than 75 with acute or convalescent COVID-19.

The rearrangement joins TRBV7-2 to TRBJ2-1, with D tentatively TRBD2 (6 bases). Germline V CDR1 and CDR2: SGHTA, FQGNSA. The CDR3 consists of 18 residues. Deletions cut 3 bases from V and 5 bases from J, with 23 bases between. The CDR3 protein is CASSFAQPRRRDHNEQFF. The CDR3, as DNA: TGTGCCAGCAGCTTCGCCCAACCGCGCCGGAGGGACCACAATGAGCAGTTCTTC.

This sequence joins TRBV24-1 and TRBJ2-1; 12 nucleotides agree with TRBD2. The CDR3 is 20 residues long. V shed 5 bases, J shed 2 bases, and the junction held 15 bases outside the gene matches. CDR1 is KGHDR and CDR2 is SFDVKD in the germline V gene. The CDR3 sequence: CATSVSVGLAGNGPYNEQFF. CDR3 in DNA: TGTGCCACCAGTGTTAGTGTTGGACTAGCGGGAAATGGGCCCTACAATGAGCAGTTCTTC.

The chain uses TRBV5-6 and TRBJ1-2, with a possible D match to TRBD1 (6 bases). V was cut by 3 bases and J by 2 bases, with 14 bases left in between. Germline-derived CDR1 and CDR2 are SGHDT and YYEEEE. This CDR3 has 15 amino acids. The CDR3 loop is CASSYDRRLNYGYTF. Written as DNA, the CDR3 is TGTGCCAGCAGCTACGACAGGCGGTTGAACTATGGCTACACCTTC.

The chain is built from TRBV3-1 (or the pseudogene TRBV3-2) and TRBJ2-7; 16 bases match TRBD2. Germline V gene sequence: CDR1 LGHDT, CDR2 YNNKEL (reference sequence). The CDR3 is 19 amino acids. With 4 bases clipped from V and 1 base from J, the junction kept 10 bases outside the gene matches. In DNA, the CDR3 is TGTGCCAGCAGCCGACGACAGGCGGGACTAGCGGGAGGGTCCTACGAGCAGTACTTC. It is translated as CASSRRQAGLAGGSYEQYF.

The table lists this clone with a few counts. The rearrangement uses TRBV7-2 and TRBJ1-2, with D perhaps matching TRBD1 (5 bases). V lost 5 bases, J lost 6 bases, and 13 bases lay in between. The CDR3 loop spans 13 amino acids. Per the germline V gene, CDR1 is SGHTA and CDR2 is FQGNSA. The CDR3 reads CASSAQGVDGYTF. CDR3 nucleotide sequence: TGTGCCAGCAGCGCCCAAGGGGTAGATGGCTACACCTTC.

CDR3 nucleotide sequence: TGTGCCAGCAGCCAAGATCTCTGGGGGGGCGGGGAGACCCAGTACTTC. Amino acids: CASSQDLWGGGETQYF. The rearrangement links TRBV4-2 to TRBJ2-5; D is perhaps TRBD2 (7 bases). V lost 0 bases and J 5 bases, leaving 16 bases between the germline ends. The CDR3 runs 16 residues. CDR1 is LGHNA, CDR2 YNFKEQ, per germline.

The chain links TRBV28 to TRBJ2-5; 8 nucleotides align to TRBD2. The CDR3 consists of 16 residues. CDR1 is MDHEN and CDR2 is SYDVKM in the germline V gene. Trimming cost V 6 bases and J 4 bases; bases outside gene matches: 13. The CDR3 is CASRPSSSGIRETQYF. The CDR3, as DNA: TGTGCCAGCAGGCCCAGCAGTAGCGGGATAAGAGAGACCCAGTACTTC. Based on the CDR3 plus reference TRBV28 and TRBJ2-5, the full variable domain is DVKVTQSSRYLVKRTGEKVFLECVQDMDHENMFWYRQDPGLGLRLIYFSYDVKMKEKGDIPEGYSVSREKKERFSLILESASTNQTSMYLCASRPSSSGIRETQYFGPGTRLLVL.

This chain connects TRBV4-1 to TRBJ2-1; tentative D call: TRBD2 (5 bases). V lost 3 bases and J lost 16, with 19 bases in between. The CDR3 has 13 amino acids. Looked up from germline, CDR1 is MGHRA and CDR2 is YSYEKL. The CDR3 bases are TGCGCCAGCAGCCACGTAGAGGAGGCTTTGAGATTCTTC. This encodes CASSHVEEALRFF.

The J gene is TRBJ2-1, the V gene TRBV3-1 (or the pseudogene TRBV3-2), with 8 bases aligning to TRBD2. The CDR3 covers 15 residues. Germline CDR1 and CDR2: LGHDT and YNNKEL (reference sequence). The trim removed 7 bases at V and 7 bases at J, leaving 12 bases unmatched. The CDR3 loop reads CASTSSGSRNNEQFF. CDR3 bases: TGTGCCAGCACCTCGAGCGGGAGTAGGAATAATGAGCAGTTCTTC.

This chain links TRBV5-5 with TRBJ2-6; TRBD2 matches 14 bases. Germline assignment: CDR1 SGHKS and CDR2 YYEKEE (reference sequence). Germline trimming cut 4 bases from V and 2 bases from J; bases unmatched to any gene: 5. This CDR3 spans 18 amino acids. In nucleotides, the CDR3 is TGTGCCAGCAGCCCTGGACTAGCGGGAGGTACTGGGGCCAACGTCCTGACTTTC. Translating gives CASSPGLAGGTGANVLTF.

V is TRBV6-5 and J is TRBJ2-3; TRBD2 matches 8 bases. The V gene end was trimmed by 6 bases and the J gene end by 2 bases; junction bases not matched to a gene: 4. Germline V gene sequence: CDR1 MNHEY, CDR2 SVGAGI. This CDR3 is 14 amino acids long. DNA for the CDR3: TGTGCCAGCAGACGGGAGGGCCTCACAGATACGCAGTATTTT. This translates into CASRREGLTDTQYF.

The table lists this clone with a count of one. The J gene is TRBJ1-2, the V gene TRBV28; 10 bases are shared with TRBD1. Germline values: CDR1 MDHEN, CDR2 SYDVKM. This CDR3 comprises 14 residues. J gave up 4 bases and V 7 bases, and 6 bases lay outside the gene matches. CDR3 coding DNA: TGTGCCAGCACCTTGCGGGACAGGGGCTATGGCTACACCTTC. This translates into CASTLRDRGYGYTF.

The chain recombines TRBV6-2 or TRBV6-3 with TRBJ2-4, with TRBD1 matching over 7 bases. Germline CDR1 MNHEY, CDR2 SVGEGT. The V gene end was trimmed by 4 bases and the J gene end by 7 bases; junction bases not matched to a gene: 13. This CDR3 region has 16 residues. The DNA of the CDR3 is TGTGCCAGCAGTTGGGGACCAGACAGGGTCGGGAACATTCAGTACTTC. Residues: CASSWGPDRVGNIQYF.

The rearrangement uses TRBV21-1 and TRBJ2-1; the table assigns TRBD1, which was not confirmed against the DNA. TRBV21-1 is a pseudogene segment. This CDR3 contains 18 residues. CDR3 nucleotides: TGTGCCAGCAGCAAATTTCCCGGTAGGGGGCGCGGGGACAATGAGCAGTTCTTC. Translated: CASSKFPGRGRGDNEQFF.

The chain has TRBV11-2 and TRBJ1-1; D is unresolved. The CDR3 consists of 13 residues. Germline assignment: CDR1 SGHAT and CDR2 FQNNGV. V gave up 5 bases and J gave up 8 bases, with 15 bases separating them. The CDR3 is CASSPSGAIEAFF. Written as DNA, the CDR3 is TGTGCCAGCAGCCCCTCCGGAGCGATCGAAGCTTTCTTT.

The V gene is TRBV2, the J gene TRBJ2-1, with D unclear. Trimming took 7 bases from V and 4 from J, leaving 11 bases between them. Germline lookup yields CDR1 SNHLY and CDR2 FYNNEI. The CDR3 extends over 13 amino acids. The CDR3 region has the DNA TGTGCCAGCAAGGCGTTAGCATACAATGAGCAGTTCTTC. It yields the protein CASKALAYNEQFF.

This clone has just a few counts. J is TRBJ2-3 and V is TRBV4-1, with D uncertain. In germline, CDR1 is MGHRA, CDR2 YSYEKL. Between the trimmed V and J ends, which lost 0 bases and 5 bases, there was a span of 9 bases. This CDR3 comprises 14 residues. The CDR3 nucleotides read TGCGCCAGCAGCCAAGACGGAGCTGGAGATACGCAGTATTTT. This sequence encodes CASSQDGAGDTQYF.

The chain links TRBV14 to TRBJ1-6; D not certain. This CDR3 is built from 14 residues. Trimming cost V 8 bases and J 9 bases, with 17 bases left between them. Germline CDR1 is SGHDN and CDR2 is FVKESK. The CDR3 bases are TGTGCCAGCCAAACCGGGGTTCCAAGTTCACCCCTCCACTTT. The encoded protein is CASQTGVPSSPLHF.

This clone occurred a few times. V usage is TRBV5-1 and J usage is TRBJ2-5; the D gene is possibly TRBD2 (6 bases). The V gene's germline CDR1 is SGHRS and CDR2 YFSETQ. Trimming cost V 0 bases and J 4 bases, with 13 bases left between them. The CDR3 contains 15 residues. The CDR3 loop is CASSLDGTAAETQYF. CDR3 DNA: TGCGCCAGCAGCTTGGACGGGACTGCCGCAGAGACCCAGTACTTC.

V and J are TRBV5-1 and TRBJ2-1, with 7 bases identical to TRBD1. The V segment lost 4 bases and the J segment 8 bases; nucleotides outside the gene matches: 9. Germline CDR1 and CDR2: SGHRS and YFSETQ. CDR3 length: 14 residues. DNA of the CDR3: TGCGCCAGCAGCAGGGGGCAAGAGGTAGATGAGCAGTTCTTC. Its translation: CASSRGQEVDEQFF.

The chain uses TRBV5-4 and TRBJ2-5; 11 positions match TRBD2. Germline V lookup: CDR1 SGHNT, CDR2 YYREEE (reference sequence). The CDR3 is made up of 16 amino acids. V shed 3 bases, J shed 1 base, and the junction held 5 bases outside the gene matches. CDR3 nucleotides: TGTGCCAGCAGCTATAAGGGACTAGCGGTCCAAGAGACCCAGTACTTC. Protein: CASSYKGLAVQETQYF.

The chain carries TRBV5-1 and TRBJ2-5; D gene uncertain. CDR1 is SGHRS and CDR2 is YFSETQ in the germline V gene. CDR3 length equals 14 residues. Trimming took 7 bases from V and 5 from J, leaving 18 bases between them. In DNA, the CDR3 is TGCGCCAGCCGTCCCCCCGCCTCGGGTGAGACCCAGTACTTC. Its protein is CASRPPASGETQYF. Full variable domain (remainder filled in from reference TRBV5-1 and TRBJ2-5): KAGVTQTPRYLIKTRGQQVTLSCSPISGHRSVSWYQQTPGQGLQFLFEYFSETQRNKGNFPGRFSGRQFSNSRSEMNVSTLELGDSALYLCASRPPASGETQYFGPGTRLLVL.

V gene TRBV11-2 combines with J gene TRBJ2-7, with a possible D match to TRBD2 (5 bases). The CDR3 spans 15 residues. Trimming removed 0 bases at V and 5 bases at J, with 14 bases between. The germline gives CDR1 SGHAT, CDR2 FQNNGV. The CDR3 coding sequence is TGTGCCAGCAGCTTAGAGGGAGAGAGGTCGAACGAGCAGTACTTC. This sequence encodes CASSLEGERSNEQYF.

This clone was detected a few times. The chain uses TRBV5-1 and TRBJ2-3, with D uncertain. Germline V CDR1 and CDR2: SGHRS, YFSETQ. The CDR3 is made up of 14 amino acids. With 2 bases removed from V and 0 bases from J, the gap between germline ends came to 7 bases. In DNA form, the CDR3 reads TGCGCCAGCAGCTTCTCCGAGAGCACAGATACGCAGTATTTT. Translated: CASSFSESTDTQYF.

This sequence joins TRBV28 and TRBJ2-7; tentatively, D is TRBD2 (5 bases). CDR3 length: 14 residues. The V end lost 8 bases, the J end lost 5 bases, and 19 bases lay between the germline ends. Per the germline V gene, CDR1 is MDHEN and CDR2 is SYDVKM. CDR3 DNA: TGTGCCAGCCGACTTCCGATGGTGGGAGACGAGCAGTACTTC. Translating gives CASRLPMVGDEQYF. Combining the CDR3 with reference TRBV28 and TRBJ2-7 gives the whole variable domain DVKVTQSSRYLVKRTGEKVFLECVQDMDHENMFWYRQDPGLGLRLIYFSYDVKMKEKGDIPEGYSVSREKKERFSLILESASTNQTSMYLCASRLPMVGDEQYFGPGTRLTVT.

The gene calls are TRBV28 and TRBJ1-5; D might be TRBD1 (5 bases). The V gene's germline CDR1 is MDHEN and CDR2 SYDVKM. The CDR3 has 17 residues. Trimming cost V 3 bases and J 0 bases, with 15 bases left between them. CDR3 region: CASSFRGIYYSNQPQHF. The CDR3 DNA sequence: TGTGCCAGCAGTTTCCGGGGGATATACTATAGCAATCAGCCCCAGCATTTT.